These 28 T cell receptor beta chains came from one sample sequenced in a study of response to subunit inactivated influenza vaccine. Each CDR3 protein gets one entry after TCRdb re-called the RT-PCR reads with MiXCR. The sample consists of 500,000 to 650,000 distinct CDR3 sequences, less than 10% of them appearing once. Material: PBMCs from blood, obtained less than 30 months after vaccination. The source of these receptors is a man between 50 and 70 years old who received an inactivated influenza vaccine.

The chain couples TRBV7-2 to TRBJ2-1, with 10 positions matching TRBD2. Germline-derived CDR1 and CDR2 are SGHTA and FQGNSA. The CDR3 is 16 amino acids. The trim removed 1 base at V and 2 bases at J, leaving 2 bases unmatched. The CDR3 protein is CASSLVAGGTYNEQFF. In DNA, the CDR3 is TGTGCCAGCAGCTTAGTAGCGGGGGGCACCTACAATGAGCAGTTCTTC.

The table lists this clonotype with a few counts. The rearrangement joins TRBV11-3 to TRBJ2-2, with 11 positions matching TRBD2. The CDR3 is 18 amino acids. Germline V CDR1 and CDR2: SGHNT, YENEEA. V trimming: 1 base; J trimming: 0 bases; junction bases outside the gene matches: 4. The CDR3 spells CASSLGRGLAANTGELFF. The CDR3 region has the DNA TGTGCCAGCAGCTTAGGGAGGGGACTAGCGGCGAACACCGGGGAGCTGTTTTTT.

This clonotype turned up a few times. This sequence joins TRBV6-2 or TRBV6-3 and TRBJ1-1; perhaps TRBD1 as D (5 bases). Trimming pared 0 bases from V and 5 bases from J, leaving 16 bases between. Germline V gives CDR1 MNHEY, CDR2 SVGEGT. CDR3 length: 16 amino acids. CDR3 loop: CASSYSTRAPTTEAFF. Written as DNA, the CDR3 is TGTGCCAGCAGTTACTCGACCAGGGCGCCTACTACTGAAGCTTTCTTT.

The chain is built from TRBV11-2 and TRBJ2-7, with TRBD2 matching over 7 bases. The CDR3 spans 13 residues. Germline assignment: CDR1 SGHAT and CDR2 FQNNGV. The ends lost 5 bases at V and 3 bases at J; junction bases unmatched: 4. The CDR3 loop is CASSPQRGYEQYF. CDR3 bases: TGTGCCAGCAGCCCCCAGCGGGGCTACGAGCAGTACTTC.

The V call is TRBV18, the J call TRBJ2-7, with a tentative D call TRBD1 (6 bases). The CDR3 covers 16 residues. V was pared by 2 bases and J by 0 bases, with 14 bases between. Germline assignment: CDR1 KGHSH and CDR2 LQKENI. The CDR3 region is CASSPSSAGASYEQYF. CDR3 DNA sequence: TGTGCCAGCTCACCAAGCTCGGCAGGGGCCTCCTACGAGCAGTACTTC. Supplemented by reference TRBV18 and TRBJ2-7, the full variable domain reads NAGVMQNPRHLVRRRGQEARLRCSPMKGHSHVYWYRQLPEEGLKFMVYLQKENIIDESGMPKERFSAEFPKEGPSILRIQQVVRGDSAAYFCASSPSSAGASYEQYFGPGTRLTVT.

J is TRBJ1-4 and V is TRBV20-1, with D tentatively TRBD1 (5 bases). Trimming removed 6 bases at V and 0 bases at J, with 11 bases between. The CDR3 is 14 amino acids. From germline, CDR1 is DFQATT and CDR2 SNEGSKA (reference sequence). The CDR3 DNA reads TGCAGTGCAAGTGGGGGAGCAACTAATGAAAAACTGTTTTTT. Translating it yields CSASGGATNEKLFF.

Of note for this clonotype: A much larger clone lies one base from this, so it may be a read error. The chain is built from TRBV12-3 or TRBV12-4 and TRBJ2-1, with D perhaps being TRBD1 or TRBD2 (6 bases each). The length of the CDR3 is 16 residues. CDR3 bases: TGTGCCAGCAGTTTGGGCGGCGGGACTGGGGACAATAAGCAGTTCTTC. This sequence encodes CASSLGGGTGDNKQFF.

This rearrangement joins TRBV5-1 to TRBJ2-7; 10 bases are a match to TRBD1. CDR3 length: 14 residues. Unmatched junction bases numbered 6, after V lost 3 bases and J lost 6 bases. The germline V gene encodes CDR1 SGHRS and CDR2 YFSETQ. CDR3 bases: TGCGCCAGCAGCTGGACAGGGGGGGGCCTCGAGCAGTACTTC. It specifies CASSWTGGGLEQYF.

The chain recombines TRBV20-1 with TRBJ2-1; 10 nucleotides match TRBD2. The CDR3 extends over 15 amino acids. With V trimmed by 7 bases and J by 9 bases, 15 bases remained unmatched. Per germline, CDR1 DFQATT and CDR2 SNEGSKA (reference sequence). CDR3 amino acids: CSGRIPSGSPAEQFF. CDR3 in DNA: TGCAGTGGTAGGATACCTAGCGGGAGTCCCGCTGAGCAGTTCTTC.

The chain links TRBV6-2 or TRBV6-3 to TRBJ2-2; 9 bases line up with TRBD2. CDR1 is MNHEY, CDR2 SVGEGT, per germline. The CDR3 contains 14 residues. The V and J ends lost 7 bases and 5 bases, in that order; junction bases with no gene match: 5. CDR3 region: CASKAGGPTGELFF. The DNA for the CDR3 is TGTGCCAGCAAAGCGGGGGGCCCGACCGGGGAGCTGTTTTTT.

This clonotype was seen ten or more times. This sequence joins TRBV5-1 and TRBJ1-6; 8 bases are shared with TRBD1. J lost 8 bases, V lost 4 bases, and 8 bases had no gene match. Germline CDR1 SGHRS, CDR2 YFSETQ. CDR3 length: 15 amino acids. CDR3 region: CASSQRQGYDSPLHF. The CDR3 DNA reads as TGCGCCAGCAGCCAGCGACAGGGGTATGATTCACCCCTCCACTTT. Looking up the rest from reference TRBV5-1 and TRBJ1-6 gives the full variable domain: KAGVTQTPRYLIKTRGQQVTLSCSPISGHRSVSWYQQTPGQGLQFLFEYFSETQRNKGNFPGRFSGRQFSNSRSEMNVSTLELGDSALYLCASSQRQGYDSPLHFGNGTRLTVT.

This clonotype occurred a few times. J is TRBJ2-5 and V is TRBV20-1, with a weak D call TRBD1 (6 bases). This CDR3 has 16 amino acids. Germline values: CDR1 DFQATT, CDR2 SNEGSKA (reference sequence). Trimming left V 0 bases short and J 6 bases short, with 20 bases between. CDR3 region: CSARDGYRELGQTQYF. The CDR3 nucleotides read TGCAGTGCTAGAGATGGCTACAGGGAATTAGGGCAGACCCAGTACTTC.

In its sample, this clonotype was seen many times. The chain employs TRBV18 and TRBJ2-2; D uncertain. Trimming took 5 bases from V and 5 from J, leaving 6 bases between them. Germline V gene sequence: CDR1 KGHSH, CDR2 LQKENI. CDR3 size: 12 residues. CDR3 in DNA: TGTGCCAGCTCAACGGCGACCGGGGAGCTGTTTTTT. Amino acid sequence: CASSTATGELFF.

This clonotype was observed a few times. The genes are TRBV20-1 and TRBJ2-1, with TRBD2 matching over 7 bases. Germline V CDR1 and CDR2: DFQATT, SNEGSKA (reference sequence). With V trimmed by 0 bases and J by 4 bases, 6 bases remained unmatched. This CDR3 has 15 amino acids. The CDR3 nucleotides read TGCAGTGCTAGAGATCTCGCGGGGGAGTACAATGAGCAGTTCTTC. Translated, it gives CSARDLAGEYNEQFF.

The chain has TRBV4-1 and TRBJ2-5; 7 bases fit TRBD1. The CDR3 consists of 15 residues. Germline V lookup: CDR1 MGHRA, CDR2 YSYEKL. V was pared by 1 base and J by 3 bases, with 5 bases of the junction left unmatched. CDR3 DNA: TGCGCCAGCAGCCAAGCTGACAGGGTGAAAGAGACCCAGTACTTC. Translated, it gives CASSQADRVKETQYF.

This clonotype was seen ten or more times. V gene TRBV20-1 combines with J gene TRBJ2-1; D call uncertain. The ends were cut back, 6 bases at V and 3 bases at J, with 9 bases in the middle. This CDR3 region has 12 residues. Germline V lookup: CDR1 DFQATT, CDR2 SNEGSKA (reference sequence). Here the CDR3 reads CSAQSRYNEQFF. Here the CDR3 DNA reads TGCAGTGCCCAGTCCCGCTACAATGAGCAGTTCTTC.

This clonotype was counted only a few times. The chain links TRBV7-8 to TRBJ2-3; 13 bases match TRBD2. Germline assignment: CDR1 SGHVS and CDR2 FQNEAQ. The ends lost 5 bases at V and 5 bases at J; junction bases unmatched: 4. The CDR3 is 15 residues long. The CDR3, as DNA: TGTGCCAGCAGCACTAGCGGGGGGGCTCTAGATACGCAGTATTTT. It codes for CASSTSGGALDTQYF.

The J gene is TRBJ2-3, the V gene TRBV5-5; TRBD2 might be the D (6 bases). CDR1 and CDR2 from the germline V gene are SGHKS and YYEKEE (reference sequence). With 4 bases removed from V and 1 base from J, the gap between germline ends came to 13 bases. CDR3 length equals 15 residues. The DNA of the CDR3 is TGTGCCAGCAGCCTGGAAGGGACTCGCACAGATACGCAGTATTTT. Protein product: CASSLEGTRTDTQYF.

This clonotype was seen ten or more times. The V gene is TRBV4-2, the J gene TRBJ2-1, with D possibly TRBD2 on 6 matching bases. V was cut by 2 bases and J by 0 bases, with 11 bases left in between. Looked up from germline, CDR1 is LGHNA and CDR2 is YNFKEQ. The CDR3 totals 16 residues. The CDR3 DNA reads TGTGCCAGCAGCCAACATACGGGAGTCTCCTACAATGAGCAGTTCTTC. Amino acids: CASSQHTGVSYNEQFF.

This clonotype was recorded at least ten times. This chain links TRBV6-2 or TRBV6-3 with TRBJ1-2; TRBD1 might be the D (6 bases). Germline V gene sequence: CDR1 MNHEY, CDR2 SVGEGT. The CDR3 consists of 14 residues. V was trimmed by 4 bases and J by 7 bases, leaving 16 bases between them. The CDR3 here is CASSSSPGVVGYTF. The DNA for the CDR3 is TGTGCCAGCAGTTCCAGCCCAGGGGTGGTTGGCTACACCTTC.

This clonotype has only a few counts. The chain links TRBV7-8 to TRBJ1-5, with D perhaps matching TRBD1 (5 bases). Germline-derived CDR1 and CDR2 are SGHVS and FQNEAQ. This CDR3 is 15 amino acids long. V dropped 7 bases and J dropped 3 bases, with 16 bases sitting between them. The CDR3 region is CASTMGRGTNQPQHF. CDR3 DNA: TGTGCCAGCACCATGGGGAGGGGAACCAATCAGCCCCAGCATTTT.

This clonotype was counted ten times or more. CDR3: CASSTVYEQYF. The CDR3 nucleotides read TGTGCCAGCAGTACGGTCTACGAGCAGTACTTC. The rearrangement links TRBV12-3 or TRBV12-4 to TRBJ2-7; D is unresolved. Trimming took 5 bases from V and 3 from J, leaving 5 bases between them. The CDR3 covers 11 residues.

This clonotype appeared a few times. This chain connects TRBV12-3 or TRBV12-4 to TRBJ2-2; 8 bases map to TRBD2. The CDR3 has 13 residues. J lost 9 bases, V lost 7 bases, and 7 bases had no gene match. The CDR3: CASTSGGQRELFF. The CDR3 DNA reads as TGTGCCAGCACCTCGGGGGGGCAAAGGGAGCTGTTTTTT.

The CDR3 nucleotides are TGTGCCAGCAGTTTAGAGCACCGGGACAGGGCACAAGAGACCCAGTACTTC. Protein sequence: CASSLEHRDRAQETQYF. This chain joins TRBV28 and TRBJ2-5, with 9 bases lining up with TRBD1. The length of the CDR3 is 17 residues. The ends lost 2 bases at V and 2 bases at J; junction bases unmatched: 9. Per the germline V gene, CDR1 is MDHEN and CDR2 is SYDVKM.

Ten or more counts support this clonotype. CDR3 in amino acids: CASSQDSGMNTEAFF. The CDR3 nucleotides read TGCGCCAGCAGCCAAGACTCGGGTATGAACACTGAAGCTTTCTTT. The V call is TRBV4-3, the J call TRBJ1-1; D ambiguous. The germline gives CDR1 LGHNA, CDR2 YSLEER. The CDR3 contains 15 residues. The V gene lost 0 bases and the J gene lost 0 bases, with 8 bases spanning the gap.

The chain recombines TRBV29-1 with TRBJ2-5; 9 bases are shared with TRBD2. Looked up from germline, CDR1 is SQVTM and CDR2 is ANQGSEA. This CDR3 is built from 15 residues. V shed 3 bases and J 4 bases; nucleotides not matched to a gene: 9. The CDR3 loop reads CSVDRWGREGETQYF. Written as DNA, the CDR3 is TGCAGCGTTGACAGATGGGGGCGGGAGGGAGAGACCCAGTACTTC.

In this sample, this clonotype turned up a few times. The CDR3, as DNA: TGTGCCAGCAGTTTTGCGGGGGTTGTGAGCTCTGAAGCTTTCTTT. It codes for CASSFAGVVSSEAFF. The rearrangement joins TRBV27 to TRBJ1-1; D might be TRBD1 (5 bases). Between the trimmed V and J ends, which lost 3 bases and 6 bases, there was a span of 17 bases. This CDR3 region has 15 residues. CDR1 and CDR2 (germline): MNHEY, SMNVEV (reference sequence).

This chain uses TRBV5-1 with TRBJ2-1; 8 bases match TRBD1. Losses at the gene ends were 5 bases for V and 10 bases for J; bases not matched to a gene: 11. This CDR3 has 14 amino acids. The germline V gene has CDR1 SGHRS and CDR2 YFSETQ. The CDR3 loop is CASRLSGQALEQFF. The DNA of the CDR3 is TGCGCCAGCAGACTTTCGGGACAGGCCCTAGAGCAGTTCTTC.